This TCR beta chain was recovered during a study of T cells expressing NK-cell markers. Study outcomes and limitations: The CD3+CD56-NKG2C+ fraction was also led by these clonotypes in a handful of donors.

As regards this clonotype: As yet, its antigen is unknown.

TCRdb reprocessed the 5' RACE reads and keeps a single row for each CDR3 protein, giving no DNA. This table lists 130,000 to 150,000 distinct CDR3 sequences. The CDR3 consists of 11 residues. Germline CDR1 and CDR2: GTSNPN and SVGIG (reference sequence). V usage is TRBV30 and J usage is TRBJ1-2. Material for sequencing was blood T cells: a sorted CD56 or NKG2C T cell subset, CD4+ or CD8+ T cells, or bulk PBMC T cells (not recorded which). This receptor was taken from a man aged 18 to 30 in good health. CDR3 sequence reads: CAWRESLGYTF.